This TCR beta chain was obtained from a study of shared clonotypes between healthy human individuals. At the level of the study: For every donor, three CD4 naive, three CD4 memory, two CD8 naive and one CD8 memory plates were used.

General study findings and limits: Among the subsets, naive ones generally showed larger estimated richness than memory ones.

The V and J ends lost 3 bases and 8 bases respectively, with 17 bases between them. This CDR3 has 15 residues. The V gene's germline CDR1 is KGHSH and CDR2 LQKENI. To note about this clone: Its antigen is unknown.

The assay ran at deep level. Sorted-subset replicate PCRs used about 200 ng DNA, approximately 30,000 T cell genomes. The repertoire was sequenced with immunoSEQ multiplex PCR; TCRdb's copy has only in-frame clones and lacks some. Of roughly 2.5 million clones in the sample, around 90% were seen once. The chain couples TRBV18 to TRBJ1-3; a possible D gene is TRBD1 (5 bases). This sequence originates from a man aged 18-30 years in good health. Material: naive CD4+ T cells sorted from blood. As for subset: CD45RA+ positively selected. This chain's CDR3 is CASSPQEAWGDTIYF. In nucleotides, the CDR3 is TGTGCCAGCTCACCGCAAGAGGCCTGGGGGGACACCATATATTTT.